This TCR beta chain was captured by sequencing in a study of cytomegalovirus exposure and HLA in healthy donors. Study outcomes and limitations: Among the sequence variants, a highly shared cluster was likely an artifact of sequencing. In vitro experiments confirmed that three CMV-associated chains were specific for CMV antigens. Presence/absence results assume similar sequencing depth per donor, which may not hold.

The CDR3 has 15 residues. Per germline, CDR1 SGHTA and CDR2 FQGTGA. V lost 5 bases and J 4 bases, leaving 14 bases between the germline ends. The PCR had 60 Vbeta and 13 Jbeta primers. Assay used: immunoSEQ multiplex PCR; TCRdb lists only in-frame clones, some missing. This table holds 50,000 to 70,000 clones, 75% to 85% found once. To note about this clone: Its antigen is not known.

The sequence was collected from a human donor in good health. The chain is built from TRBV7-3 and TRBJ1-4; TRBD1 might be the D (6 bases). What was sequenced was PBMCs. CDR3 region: CASSPQTGFNEKLFF. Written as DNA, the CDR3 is TGTGCCAGCAGCCCCCAGACAGGCTTTAATGAAAAACTGTTTTTT.